The entry below describes one T cell receptor (beta chain). TCRdb used MiXCR to reprocess the 5' RACE reads, holding one entry per CDR3 protein. The sample has about 390,000 distinct CDR3 sequences; about 15% are singletons. This specimen belongs to a study of T-cell memory formation after mild COVID-19. The V gene end was trimmed by 1 base and the J gene end by 8 bases; junction bases not matched to a gene: 8. From germline, CDR1 is LGHNA and CDR2 YNFKEQ. The CDR3 runs to 15 residues. The V gene is TRBV4-2, the J gene TRBJ2-3, with 8 bases lining up with TRBD2. The specimen sequenced was PBMCs or a T cell subset sorted from them (not recorded which). The origin of this receptor is a man aged 18-30 years who had mild COVID-19 (a few samples of this study predate the infection). Cell type and time point are not known. For the CDR3, the DNA is TGTGCCAGCAGCCAAGGTGGACTAGCCCCCGGTACGCAGTATTTT. Translated, it gives CASSQGGLAPGTQYF.